A selection of T cell receptor beta chains follows, all from one sample in a study of blood T cell repertoires in COVID-19. Generated by immunoSEQ multiplex PCR, the TCRdb table keeps only in-frame clones and is missing some. The sample yields about 240,000 clones, 85% to 90% seen once. Sample: peripheral blood. The source of these receptors is a man aged 60-69 years with acute or convalescent COVID-19. Each CDR3 is given without its conserved first and last residue. A D gene is named only where the DNA matches it firmly.

j_call v_call d_call cdr3_aa
TRBJ1-4 TRBV19 NA ASSRTSNEKLF
TRBJ1-1 TRBV4-3 TRBD1 ASSQVGTGAPTEAF
TRBJ2-3 TRBV5-1 NA ASSLQVYTDTQY
TRBJ2-5 TRBV5-1 TRBD2 ASSLAGLAGEGETQY
TRBJ2-5 TRBV7-8 NA ASSPYAGETQY
TRBJ1-4 TRBV24-1 NA ATSDVLEGEKLF
TRBJ1-3 TRBV7-2 NA ASSLNPRGLTSGNTIY
TRBJ2-1 TRBV2 NA ASSEPPRGVYNEQF
TRBJ2-1 TRBV5-6 NA ASSLELPAVYNEQF
TRBJ2-5 TRBV29-1 NA SVGLSGGETQY
TRBJ1-5 TRBV6-1 NA ASSDVPGLSAQH
TRBJ2-7 TRBV7-2 NA ASSLGSRAGEQY
TRBJ1-3 TRBV18 NA ASSPSDRGNTIY
TRBJ2-2 TRBV9 NA ASSPERAGTGELF
TRBJ1-3 TRBV5-1 NA ASSLDREENTIY
TRBJ2-7 TRBV30 TRBD1 AWSVVDRVEQY
TRBJ1-2 TRBV14 NA ASSQPPAGRYT
TRBJ1-4 TRBV11-3 TRBD1 ASRNGGQGSEKLF
TRBJ2-1 TRBV19 TRBD2 ASSLAGSSYNEQF
TRBJ2-2 TRBV7-9 TRBD1 ASRPGTGSAGELF
TRBJ2-7 TRBV15 TRBD1 ATRTGSSYEQY
TRBJ2-4 TRBV29-1 TRBD2 SVAMVPGLAGLAKNIQY
TRBJ2-3 TRBV5-4 NA ASSTPVGTDTQY
TRBJ2-2 TRBV29-1 NA SVAQTTGSDTGELF
TRBJ1-1 TRBV2 TRBD1 ASREEDRGYGTEAF
TRBJ1-2 TRBV28 TRBD1 ASSLNLDREKPYGYT
TRBJ1-4 TRBV6-4 NA ASSDEAGNKKLF
TRBJ2-7 TRBV4-3 NA ASSQDLVRAYEQY
TRBJ1-5 TRBV24-1 NA ATSRQDYSNQPQH
TRBJ2-2 TRBV7-3 TRBD2 ASSARTSGNTGELF
TRBJ2-1 TRBV6-5 TRBD1 ASSSSGTGGSNEQF
TRBJ2-3 TRBV5-6 TRBD2 ASSWGLAGEDTQY
TRBJ1-1 TRBV5-1 NA ASSFDRTHPGEAF
TRBJ2-7 TRBV15 TRBD2 ATSRVPPPPILAGLNVEQY
TRBJ1-2 TRBV6-5 TRBD1 ASTRQGDYGYT
TRBJ1-1 TRBV5-6 TRBD1 ASRPTGGYTEAF